The source of this T cell receptor beta chain is a study of OX40 agonist ivuxolimab in advanced cancers. Study-level information: As their treatment, patients were administered ivuxolimab, an agonistic anti-OX40 (CD134) antibody. Patients were dosed intravenously with ivuxolimab at 0.01 to 10 mg/kg every 2 weeks.

On this clone itself: The antigen is not known.

This table comes from immunoSEQ multiplex PCR, and its TCRdb copy is limited to in-frame clones, with some not included. The repertoire includes about 61,000 clones, 80% to 95% of them detected once, and approximately 23% sits in the top ten. Broader study findings: Relative to CD4+ cells, CD8+ T cells on average had more expanded clones. In the expanded peripheral T cells, antigen specificity was never determined.

The sequence was collected from an adult with an advanced solid tumor such as melanoma, head and neck, liver or kidney cancer. The sample here was CD4+ or CD8+ T cells sorted from blood, taken in a trial of the OX40 agonist ivuxolimab.

The CDR3 nucleotides are TGCGCCAGCAGCCAAGATACCCGCTCTGGAAACACCATATATTTT. It translates to CASSQDTRSGNTIYF. The chain recombines TRBV4-3 with TRBJ1-3; D call uncertain. CDR3 length equals 15 residues. CDR1 is LGHNA and CDR2 is YSLEER in the germline V gene. V gave up 0 bases and J gave up 0 bases, with 6 bases separating them.